Sequencing of this TCR beta chain was carried out in a study of blood T cell repertoires in COVID-19. The V gene end was trimmed by 6 bases and the J gene end by 6 bases; junction bases not matched to a gene: 5. This CDR3 has 13 residues. Authors' processing steps: Amplifying reference gene primers gave estimates of nucleated cell counts. The method was immunoSEQ multiplex PCR; TCRdb's version includes in-frame clones alone and lacks a portion of them. V, J and clone size are taken as reported in that table, and D and trimming were inferred from the DNA itself. This table holds roughly 200,000 clones, approximately 80% found once.

V and J are TRBV12-3 or TRBV12-4 and TRBJ2-1, with 7 nucleotides matching TRBD1. The TCR was taken from an elderly woman with COVID-19, enrolled during active disease. The sample was peripheral blood. CDR3 coding DNA: TGTGCCAGCAGACACGGACAGGCCAATGAGCAGTTCTTC. Translated, it gives CASRHGQANEQFF.